This TCR beta chain was captured in a study of T cells in Graves' hyperthyroidism and ophthalmopathy. Researchers amplified the TCR beta CDR3 regions from RNA transcripts. The TCR CDR3 was amplified in a first-round RT-PCR using the HTBI primer set. TCRdb analysed the multiplex PCR reads with MiXCR anew, one entry per CDR3 protein. The sample holds 400,000 to 500,000 distinct CDR3 sequences, around an eighth seen once. This clonotype was detected ten times or more. The antigen remains undetermined. Each patient was aged 18 to 65 and had newly diagnosed hyperthyroidism of under 2 months' duration. Fresh peripheral blood, 8 to 10 ml, was the source of the PBMCs. Study-level points and caveats: Among thyroid clonotypes expanded above 0.001, most also appeared in blood.

The germline V gene encodes CDR1 LGHDT and CDR2 YNNKEL (reference sequence). This CDR3 is 15 amino acids long. Losses at the gene ends were 3 bases for V and 5 bases for J; bases not matched to a gene: 7. This rearrangement joins TRBV3-1 to TRBJ2-7; 10 bases fit TRBD2. The sequencing input was blood. This clonotype was sampled from a woman aged 18-29 years with Graves' hyperthyroidism. The CDR3 sequence is CASSQMGTSAHEQYF. The CDR3 DNA follows: TGTGCCAGCAGCCAGATGGGGACTAGCGCCCACGAGCAGTACTTC.